This TCR beta chain was sequenced during a study of shared clonotypes between healthy human individuals. Study overall: Sampling drew on donors who were a couple of women and a few men aged 18 to 49. Findings and caveats of the study: Researchers sampled only blood; tissue repertoires likely differ. Naive subsets generally had larger estimated richness than memory subsets. For naive CD4 cells, roughly 5.5% of clonotypes were shared across a handful of donors.

A remark on this clone: Its antigen is unidentified.

In the naive CD8 group, cells lacked CD45RO and were positively selected for CCR7, so terminally differentiated effector memory CD45RA+ cells were left out. The assay was immunoSEQ multiplex PCR, and TCRdb's table has in-frame clones only and misses some. The sample comprises approximately 720,000 clones, roughly 94% of which are singletons, and 20% to 25% rests with the top ten. The TCR comes from a man aged 25-45 years in good health. Sequencing was carried out using naive CD8+ T cells sorted from blood.

The CDR3 sequence is CASSQIAGGPGQYF. For the CDR3, the DNA is TGCGCCAGCAGCCAAATAGCGGGAGGGCCCGGGCAGTACTTC. The chain is built from TRBV4-1 and TRBJ2-5, with TRBD2 matching over 11 bases. Germline lookup yields CDR1 MGHRA and CDR2 YSYEKL. The CDR3 has 14 amino acids. With V trimmed by 2 bases and J by 11 bases, 7 bases remained unmatched.